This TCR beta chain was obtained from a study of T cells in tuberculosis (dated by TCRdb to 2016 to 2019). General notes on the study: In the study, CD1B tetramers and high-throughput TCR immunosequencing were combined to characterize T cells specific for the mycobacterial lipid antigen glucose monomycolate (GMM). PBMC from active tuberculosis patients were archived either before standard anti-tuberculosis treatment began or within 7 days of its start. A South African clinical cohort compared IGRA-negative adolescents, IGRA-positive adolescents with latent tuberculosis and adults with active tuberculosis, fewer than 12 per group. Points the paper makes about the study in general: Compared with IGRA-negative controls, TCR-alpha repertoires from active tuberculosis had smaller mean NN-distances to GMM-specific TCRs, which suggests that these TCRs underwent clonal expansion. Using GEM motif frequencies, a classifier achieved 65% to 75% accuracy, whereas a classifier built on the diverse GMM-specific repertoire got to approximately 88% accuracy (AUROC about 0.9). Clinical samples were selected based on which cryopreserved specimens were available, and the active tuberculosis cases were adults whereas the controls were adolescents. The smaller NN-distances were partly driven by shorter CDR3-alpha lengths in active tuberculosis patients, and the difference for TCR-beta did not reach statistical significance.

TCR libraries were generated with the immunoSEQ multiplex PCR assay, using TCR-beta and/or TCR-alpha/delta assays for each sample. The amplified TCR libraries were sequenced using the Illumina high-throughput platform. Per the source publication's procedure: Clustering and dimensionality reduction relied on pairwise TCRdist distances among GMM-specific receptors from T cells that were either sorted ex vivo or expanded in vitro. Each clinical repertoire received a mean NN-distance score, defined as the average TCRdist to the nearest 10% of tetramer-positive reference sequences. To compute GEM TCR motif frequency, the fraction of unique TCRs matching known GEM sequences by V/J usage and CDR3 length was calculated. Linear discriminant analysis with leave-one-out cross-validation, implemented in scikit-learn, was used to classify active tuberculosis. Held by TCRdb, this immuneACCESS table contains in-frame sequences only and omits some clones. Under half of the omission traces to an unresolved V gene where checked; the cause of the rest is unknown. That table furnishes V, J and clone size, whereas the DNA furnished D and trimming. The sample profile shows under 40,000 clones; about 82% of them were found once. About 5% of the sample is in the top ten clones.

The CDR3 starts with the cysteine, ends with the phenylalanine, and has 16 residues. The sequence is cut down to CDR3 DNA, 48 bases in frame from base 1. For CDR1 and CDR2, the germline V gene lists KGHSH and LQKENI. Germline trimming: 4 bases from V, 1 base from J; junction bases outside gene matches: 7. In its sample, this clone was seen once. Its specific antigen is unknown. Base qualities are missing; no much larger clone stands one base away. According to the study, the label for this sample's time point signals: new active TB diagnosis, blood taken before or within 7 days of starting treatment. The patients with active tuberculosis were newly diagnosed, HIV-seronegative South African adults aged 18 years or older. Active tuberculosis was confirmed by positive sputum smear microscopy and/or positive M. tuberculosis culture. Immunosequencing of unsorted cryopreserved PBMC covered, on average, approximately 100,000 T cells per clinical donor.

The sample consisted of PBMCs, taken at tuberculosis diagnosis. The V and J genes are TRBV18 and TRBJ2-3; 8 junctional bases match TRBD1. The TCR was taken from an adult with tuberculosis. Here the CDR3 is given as CASSRSPGQGTDTQYF. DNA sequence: TGTGCCAGCTCACGGTCTCCGGGACAGGGCACAGATACGCAGTATTTT.